These 18 T cell receptor beta chains originate from one sample sequenced in a study of CD8 T cells in ankylosing spondylitis. Their target antigens are unknown. Study results and limitations: Typical of ankylosing spondylitis blood, it appeared, was a TCR beta motif of fewer than ten highly homologous variants.

One entry per CDR3 protein, called by TCRdb with MiXCR from the 5' RACE reads. The sample holds about 390,000 distinct CDR3 sequences; under 25% are singletons and the top ten take around 16%. The sample consisted of blood, either unsorted or a sorted T cell fraction (not recorded which). The receptors shown here come from a male donor with ankylosing spondylitis.

The chain recombines TRBV5-1 with TRBJ2-7; 14 positions match TRBD2. Germline CDR1 is SGHRS and CDR2 is YFSETQ. V lost 6 bases, J lost 4 bases, and 6 bases stayed unmatched. This CDR3 has 15 amino acids. The CDR3 DNA reads TGCGCCAGCACGGGGACTAGCGGGAGTAAGTACGAGCAGTACTTC. Its protein product is CASTGTSGSKYEQYF.

The CDR3: CASSYSGHAEETQYF. CDR3 bases: TGTGCCAGCAGTTACTCGGGGCACGCGGAAGAGACCCAGTACTTC. The chain combines TRBV6-5 with TRBJ2-5, with D possibly matching TRBD1 (5 bases). The V gene lost 0 bases and the J gene lost 3 bases, with 11 bases spanning the gap. CDR3 length: 15 residues. Germline CDR1 is MNHEY and CDR2 is SVGAGI.

This clonotype was counted between two and nine times. The chain has TRBV2 and TRBJ1-5; D call uncertain. Trimming left V 3 bases short and J 3 bases short, with 9 bases between. The CDR3 spans 14 residues. CDR1 is SNHLY and CDR2 is FYNNEI in the germline V gene. The CDR3 DNA reads TGTGCCAGCAGTGAGTCAGAACTCAATCAGCCCCAGCATTTT. Encoded protein: CASSESELNQPQHF.

A few counts support this clonotype. The CDR3 DNA sequence: TGTGCCAGCAGCGTACGGACTGTCCATGAGCAGTTCTTC. Translation gives CASSVRTVHEQFF. The chain joins TRBV9 to TRBJ2-1; tentative D call: TRBD2 (5 bases). The CDR3 has 13 residues. Germline V gene sequence: CDR1 SGDLS, CDR2 YYNGEE. V lost 1 base, J lost 8 bases, and 10 bases lay in between.

The chain combines TRBV19 with TRBJ1-2, with TRBD1 matching 7 bases. The germline V gene has CDR1 LNHDA and CDR2 SQIVND (reference sequence). CDR3 length: 13 residues. V trimming: 8 bases; J trimming: 2 bases; junction bases outside the gene matches: 5. CDR3 loop: CASDQTGNYGYTF. The CDR3 DNA sequence: TGTGCCAGTGATCAGACAGGGAACTATGGCTACACCTTC.

This clonotype has a handful of counts. The rearrangement links TRBV4-3 to TRBJ2-2; D is undetermined. The V and J ends lost 4 bases and 3 bases respectively, with 15 bases between them. The length of the CDR3 is 16 residues. The germline V gene has CDR1 LGHNA and CDR2 YSLEER. The CDR3 sequence is CASSLVQPRYTGELFF. The CDR3 nucleotides are TGCGCCAGCAGCCTAGTGCAGCCGAGATACACCGGGGAGCTGTTTTTT.

This clonotype was picked up many times. The chain recombines TRBV20-1 with TRBJ2-3; D unclear. Trimming pared 3 bases from V and 1 base from J, leaving 11 bases between. Germline V gene sequence: CDR1 DFQATT, CDR2 SNEGSKA (reference sequence). This CDR3 is 14 amino acids long. The CDR3: CSARGGIGTDTQYF. CDR3 nucleotide sequence: TGCAGTGCTAGGGGCGGAATAGGCACAGATACGCAGTATTTT.

The V gene is TRBV28, the J gene TRBJ1-5; 7 nucleotides line up with TRBD1. The junction had 6 bases not matched to a gene; V was cut back by 2 bases and J by 2 bases. The CDR3 covers 16 residues. Germline assignment: CDR1 MDHEN and CDR2 SYDVKM. CDR3 nucleotides: TGTGCCAGCAGTTTAGGAGGGGGCGATGGCAATCAGCCCCAGCATTTT. Translating gives CASSLGGGDGNQPQHF. The whole variable domain, remainder taken from reference TRBV28 and TRBJ1-5, is DVKVTQSSRYLVKRTGEKVFLECVQDMDHENMFWYRQDPGLGLRLIYFSYDVKMKEKGDIPEGYSVSREKKERFSLILESASTNQTSMYLCASSLGGGDGNQPQHFGDGTRLSIL.

This clonotype was picked up a small number of times. V is TRBV6-2 or TRBV6-3 and J is TRBJ2-2; TRBD1 might be the D (5 bases). CDR1 is MNHEY, CDR2 SVGEGT, per germline. V was clipped by 3 bases and J by 6 bases, with 11 bases between them. CDR3 length: 14 amino acids. In DNA, the CDR3 is TGTGCCAGCAGTTATGGCAGGGTGGCCGGGGAGCTGTTTTTT. Translated, it gives CASSYGRVAGELFF.

This clonotype was recorded a few times. This chain links TRBV6-5 with TRBJ2-7; 10 bases line up with TRBD1. The V and J ends lost 2 bases and 5 bases, in that order; junction bases with no gene match: 9. The CDR3 totals 16 residues. Germline lookup yields CDR1 MNHEY and CDR2 SVGAGI. DNA for the CDR3: TGTGCCAGCAGTTACCTCCGGGGACAGGGGACCAACGAGCAGTACTTC. Protein: CASSYLRGQGTNEQYF.

This clonotype occurred a few times. The J gene is TRBJ2-1, the V gene TRBV11-2; 8 nucleotides match TRBD2. The CDR3 extends over 20 amino acids. V lost 1 base and J lost 0; bases outside the gene matches: 14. Germline V gene data show CDR1 as SGHAT and CDR2 as FQNNGV. The CDR3 here is CASSLGALAGSVSSYNEQFF. The CDR3 region has the DNA TGTGCCAGCAGCTTAGGTGCCCTAGCGGGTTCCGTAAGCTCCTACAATGAGCAGTTCTTC.

J is TRBJ2-7 and V is TRBV30; D gene unclear. CDR3 length: 12 residues. In germline, CDR1 is GTSNPN, CDR2 SVGIG (reference sequence). Trimming pared 0 bases from V and 6 bases from J, leaving 9 bases between. CDR3 residues: CAWSVRISEQYF. The DNA of the CDR3 is TGTGCCTGGAGTGTACGAATTAGCGAGCAGTACTTC.

V is TRBV28 and J is TRBJ2-1; D gene unclear. The CDR3 has 15 amino acids. From germline, CDR1 is MDHEN and CDR2 SYDVKM. V lost 6 bases and J 0 bases, leaving 12 bases between the germline ends. In DNA form, the CDR3 reads TGTGCCAGCAGCTATCACTTGAGCTCCTACAATGAGCAGTTCTTC. Encoded protein: CASSYHLSSYNEQFF.

The V gene is TRBV6-1, the J gene TRBJ2-7, with TRBD2 matching 7 bases. This CDR3 spans 14 amino acids. V shed 7 bases and J 2 bases; nucleotides not matched to a gene: 8. The V gene's germline CDR1 is MNHNS and CDR2 SASEGT. The CDR3, as DNA: TGTGCCAGCATGCGACCGGGGGGTACCTACGAGCAGTACTTC. It translates to CASMRPGGTYEQYF.

The chain has TRBV20-1 and TRBJ1-6; D unclear. In germline, CDR1 is DFQATT, CDR2 SNEGSKA (reference sequence). This CDR3 region has 14 residues. Here the CDR3 reads CTSQNGQYNSPLHF. The CDR3 region has the DNA TGCACCTCCCAAAATGGGCAGTATAATTCACCCCTCCACTTT.

The rearrangement uses TRBV12-3 or TRBV12-4 and TRBJ1-3, with D perhaps matching TRBD1 (5 bases). Trimming removed 6 bases from V and 11 bases from J, with 11 bases in between. The CDR3 contains 11 residues. The CDR3 sequence is CASSLTVAIYF. Here the CDR3 DNA reads TGTGCCAGCAGCTTGACAGTTGCCATATATTTT.

This clonotype has only a few counts. The chain combines TRBV11-2 with TRBJ1-3; D not resolved. The germline V gene encodes CDR1 SGHAT and CDR2 FQNNGV. The germline V and J ends were trimmed by 2 bases and 0 bases, with 5 bases remaining between them. The CDR3 is made up of 14 amino acids. CDR3 sequence (DNA): TGTGCCAGCAGCTTATCAGTCTCTGGAAACACCATATATTTT. Encoded protein: CASSLSVSGNTIYF.

This clonotype was found a few times. One end of the junction varies from germline; a read error may be responsible. V is TRBV7-7 and J is TRBJ2-1, with 9 bases fitting TRBD2. The CDR3 covers 16 residues. Germline V gene data show CDR1 as SSHAT and CDR2 as FNYEAQ (reference sequence). CDR3 nucleotides: TGTGCTAGCAGCTTAGGAGTTAGCGGGAGCAATAATAGGCAGTTCTTC. Translating gives CASSLGVSGSNNRQFF.